This entry lists 27 T cell receptor beta chains sequenced from one sample in a study of cytomegalovirus exposure and HLA in healthy donors. PCR primers comprised 60 Vbeta and 13 Jbeta primers. Profiled with immunoSEQ multiplex PCR; TCRdb holds only in-frame clones, not every one. The table has about 100,000 clones, 78% seen once. The sample was PBMCs. These TCRs come from a woman aged 55-69 years in good health and CMV-seronegative.

The chain has TRBV7-2 and TRBJ1-3; D possibly corresponds to TRBD1 (6 bases). This CDR3 comprises 16 residues. Germline CDR1 reads SGHTA; CDR2 reads FQGNSA. The V gene lost 5 bases and the J gene lost 2 bases, with 16 bases spanning the gap. CDR3 residues: CASSPRDTSTGNTIYF. The CDR3 DNA reads TGTGCCAGCAGCCCTCGGGACACATCAACTGGAAACACCATATATTTT.

The chain employs TRBV28 and TRBJ2-7, with a possible D match to TRBD1 (5 bases). This CDR3 comprises 14 residues. With 2 bases removed from V and 5 bases from J, the gap between germline ends came to 13 bases. Germline V CDR1 and CDR2: MDHEN, SYDVKM. This CDR3 is CASSLVGRADEQYF. The CDR3 DNA sequence: TGTGCCAGCAGTTTAGTGGGCAGGGCCGACGAGCAGTACTTC.

In this sample, this clone turned up a few times. J is TRBJ1-5 and V is TRBV6-5, with 10 bases aligning to TRBD1. The CDR3 runs to 14 residues. V lost 6 bases, J lost 6 bases, and 5 bases stayed unmatched. Germline CDR1 MNHEY, CDR2 SVGAGI. The CDR3: CASSPGQGGQPQHF. CDR3 nucleotide sequence: TGTGCCAGCAGCCCTGGACAGGGGGGTCAGCCCCAGCATTTT.

This clone was picked up a small number of times. The chain uses TRBV28 and TRBJ1-2; 8 bases map to TRBD1. The ends lost 3 bases at V and 4 bases at J; junction bases unmatched: 7. This CDR3 has 15 amino acids. From germline, CDR1 is MDHEN and CDR2 SYDVKM. Written as DNA, the CDR3 is TGTGCCAGCAGTTTCTTGCAGGGGGCGATCTATGGCTACACCTTC. Protein: CASSFLQGAIYGYTF.

This chain connects TRBV10-3 to TRBJ2-6; 8 nucleotides match TRBD1. The V and J ends lost 1 base and 2 bases, in that order; junction bases with no gene match: 4. Looked up from germline, CDR1 is ENHRY and CDR2 is SYGVKD. The CDR3 spans 17 residues. CDR3 in amino acids: CAISELSGGTGANVLTF. CDR3 coding DNA: TGTGCCATCAGTGAGTTGTCAGGGGGCACTGGGGCCAACGTCCTGACTTTC.

The rearrangement uses TRBV9 and TRBJ1-1, with TRBD1 identical over 8 bases. CDR3 length: 16 amino acids. The V and J ends lost 4 bases and 1 base, in that order; junction bases with no gene match: 9. Germline CDR1 reads SGDLS; CDR2 reads YYNGEE. The DNA of the CDR3 is TGTGCCAGCAGCCCCGGACAGGGTTCGTCGAACACTGAAGCTTTCTTT. Translating gives CASSPGQGSSNTEAFF.

This clone was observed a single time. The rearrangement joins TRBV7-9 to TRBJ1-2; no reliable D call. From germline, CDR1 is SEHNR and CDR2 FQNEAQ (reference sequence). The CDR3 consists of 13 residues. Trimming left V 4 bases short and J 1 base short, with 7 bases between. The CDR3: CASSSLDNYGYTF. In nucleotides, the CDR3 is TGTGCCAGCAGCTCCCTAGATAACTATGGCTACACCTTC.

The chain uses TRBV7-8 and TRBJ1-1; a possible D gene is TRBD1 (6 bases). CDR1 SGHVS and CDR2 FQNEAQ come from the germline V gene. CDR3 length equals 14 residues. V was trimmed by 0 bases and J by 11 bases, leaving 16 bases between them. CDR3 protein: CASSLAEQGRKAFF. The CDR3 DNA sequence: TGTGCCAGCAGCTTAGCGGAACAGGGTCGGAAGGCTTTCTTT.

The chain recombines TRBV7-9 with TRBJ1-2; the D is unclear. This CDR3 is 15 amino acids long. CDR1 is SEHNR and CDR2 is FQNEAQ in the germline V gene (reference sequence). V was clipped by 3 bases and J by 5 bases, with 16 bases between them. The CDR3 reads CASSFLSDKKYGYTF. As DNA, the CDR3 is TGTGCCAGCAGCTTTCTGTCAGACAAGAAATATGGCTACACCTTC.

This chain joins TRBV2 and TRBJ2-2, with D possibly being TRBD1 (5 bases). This CDR3 has 14 amino acids. Between the trimmed V and J ends, which lost 10 bases and 4 bases, there was a span of 16 bases. CDR1 SNHLY and CDR2 FYNNEI come from the germline V gene. In nucleotides, the CDR3 is TGTGCCATTGGACAAGGTCGTTCCACCGGGGAGCTGTTTTTT. It yields the protein CAIGQGRSTGELFF.

The rearrangement joins TRBV15 to TRBJ2-5; tentative D call: TRBD2 (6 bases). Per germline, CDR1 LNHNV and CDR2 YYDKDF (reference sequence). CDR3 length: 13 amino acids. The V gene lost 0 bases and the J gene lost 5 bases, with 7 bases spanning the gap. In nucleotides, the CDR3 is TGTGCCACCAGCAGAGATCGGGGGGAGACCCAGTACTTC. Translating it yields CATSRDRGETQYF.

This rearrangement joins TRBV7-2 to TRBJ2-7, with a possible D match to TRBD1 (5 bases). The CDR3 is made up of 14 amino acids. CDR1 SGHTA and CDR2 FQGNSA come from the germline V gene. V was cut by 6 bases and J by 0 bases, with 12 bases left in between. The CDR3 reads CASSPNRFSYEQYF. For the CDR3, the DNA is TGTGCCAGCAGTCCGAACAGGTTCTCCTACGAGCAGTACTTC.

The chain links TRBV10-2 to TRBJ1-1; TRBD1 matches 10 bases. From germline, CDR1 is WSHSY and CDR2 SAAADI. J lost 3 bases, V lost 8 bases, and 6 bases had no gene match. The CDR3 sequence is 14 residues long. The CDR3 sequence: CASLTGTGDTEAFF. Written as DNA, the CDR3 is TGCGCCAGCCTTACCGGGACAGGGGACACTGAAGCTTTCTTT.

The chain joins TRBV6-1 to TRBJ1-2; D gene ambiguous. Germline V gene sequence: CDR1 MNHNS, CDR2 SASEGT. The CDR3 covers 15 residues. The V gene lost 10 bases and the J gene lost 8 bases, with 26 bases spanning the gap. The CDR3 DNA sequence: TGTGCCACCAGATTGGTACTGTCGAGAAGAGGCGGCTACACCTTC. Its translation is CATRLVLSRRGGYTF.

CDR3 sequence (DNA): TGTGCCAGCAGCTTGCCCAGTTGGAGCAATCAGCCCCAGCATTTT. Translation: CASSLPSWSNQPQHF. The chain is built from TRBV5-8 and TRBJ1-5; no firm D call. The CDR3 covers 15 residues. V lost 1 base and J 1 base, leaving 9 bases between the germline ends. The germline V gene encodes CDR1 SGHTS and CDR2 YDEGEE.

The V and J genes are TRBV2 and TRBJ1-4; tentative D call: TRBD1 (5 bases). Germline CDR1 SNHLY, CDR2 FYNNEI. The CDR3 is 15 amino acids. Trimming removed 6 bases at V and 6 bases at J, with 17 bases between. CDR3 amino acids: CASSLQRGGDEKLFF. The DNA of the CDR3 is TGTGCCAGCAGCCTCCAGCGGGGAGGGGATGAAAAACTGTTTTTT.

J is TRBJ2-1 and V is TRBV9; 8 nucleotides agree with TRBD2. The length of the CDR3 is 15 residues. V gave up 2 bases and J gave up 10 bases; unmatched junction bases: 11. Germline V gene lookup returns CDR1 SGDLS and CDR2 YYNGEE. This CDR3 is CASSVGTRPVPEQFF. The CDR3 DNA follows: TGTGCCAGCAGCGTCGGGACTAGGCCAGTGCCCGAGCAGTTCTTC.

The chain is built from TRBV25-1 and TRBJ2-1; 11 bases map to TRBD1. J gave up 6 bases and V 2 bases, and 12 bases lay outside the gene matches. This CDR3 is 18 amino acids long. Germline V gene lookup returns CDR1 MGHDK and CDR2 SYGVNS. The CDR3 bases are TGTGCCAGCAGTGAACCCGCGTGGACAGGGGGCTCTATCAATGAGCAGTTCTTC. Its protein product is CASSEPAWTGGSINEQFF.

The V gene is TRBV2, the J gene TRBJ2-3; a weak D match, TRBD2 (5 bases). CDR1 SNHLY and CDR2 FYNNEI come from the germline V gene. V was cut by 6 bases and J by 0 bases, with 16 bases left in between. The CDR3 has 16 residues. The CDR3 region is CASRRLRVASTDTQYF. CDR3 DNA sequence: TGTGCCAGCAGGCGCTTGAGGGTGGCTAGCACAGATACGCAGTATTTT.

The V gene is TRBV6-5, the J gene TRBJ1-2, with D tentatively TRBD1 (6 bases). This CDR3 comprises 12 residues. Trimming cost V 6 bases and J 8 bases, with 13 bases left between them. Germline V gene lookup returns CDR1 MNHEY and CDR2 SVGAGI. The CDR3 is CASSHRVGGYTF. CDR3 nucleotides: TGTGCCAGCAGCCACAGGGTTGGCGGCTACACCTTC.

The CDR3 sequence is CASSTPELFYEQYF. CDR3 sequence (DNA): TGTGCCAGCAGTACACCAGAATTATTCTACGAGCAGTACTTC. This chain joins TRBV6-6 and TRBJ2-7; D not certain. The V end was cut by 5 bases, the J end by 3 bases, with 14 bases between. The CDR3 loop spans 14 amino acids. Germline V gene lookup returns CDR1 MNHNY and CDR2 SVGAGI (reference sequence).

The chain is built from TRBV9 and TRBJ1-4; 7 bases are a match to TRBD1. This CDR3 contains 15 residues. Germline assignment: CDR1 SGDLS and CDR2 YYNGEE. J was trimmed by 6 bases and V by 0 bases; bases with no gene match: 5. This CDR3 reads CASSVGGGGYEKLFF. The CDR3 DNA is TGTGCCAGCAGCGTAGGAGGAGGGGGCTATGAAAAACTGTTTTTT.

The V call is TRBV7-8, the J call TRBJ2-6, with 8 bases aligning to TRBD1. CDR1 and CDR2 from the germline V gene are SGHVS and FQNEAQ. This CDR3 comprises 17 residues. The V and J ends lost 5 bases and 0 bases, in that order; junction bases with no gene match: 6. Here the CDR3 DNA reads TGTGCCAGCAGCGCACAGGGGGGAGGCTCTGGGGCCAACGTCCTGACTTTC. It yields the protein CASSAQGGGSGANVLTF.

The V and J genes are TRBV9 and TRBJ2-7; D perhaps matches TRBD2 (5 bases). Germline V gives CDR1 SGDLS, CDR2 YYNGEE. The CDR3 has 15 amino acids. V dropped 0 bases and J dropped 2 bases, with 12 bases sitting between them. The CDR3 spells CASSVGGSSPYEQYF. In nucleotides, the CDR3 is TGTGCCAGCAGCGTAGGAGGGAGCTCTCCCTACGAGCAGTACTTC.

This sequence joins TRBV30 and TRBJ2-7; D not resolved. The CDR3 runs 13 residues. V gave up 0 bases and J gave up 0 bases, with 6 bases separating them. Per germline, CDR1 GTSNPN and CDR2 SVGIG (reference sequence). The CDR3 loop is CAWSVISSYEQYF. The CDR3 DNA is TGTGCCTGGAGTGTAATTAGCTCCTACGAGCAGTACTTC.

V is TRBV9 and J is TRBJ1-1, with D unresolved. This CDR3 is built from 13 residues. The germline V gene has CDR1 SGDLS and CDR2 YYNGEE. Trimming shortened V by 3 bases and J by 11 bases, and 17 bases separated the two germline ends. The CDR3 region has the DNA TGTGCCAGCAGCGGCCCCGGATCCATCAGGGCTTTCTTT. Translated, it gives CASSGPGSIRAFF.

The chain combines TRBV11-2 with TRBJ2-4, with D unclear. V was shortened by 5 bases and J by 7 bases, with 12 bases between the two germline ends. This CDR3 is 13 amino acids long. The germline V gene encodes CDR1 SGHAT and CDR2 FQNNGV. CDR3 nucleotide sequence: TGTGCCAGCAGCCCCGGCGTGGAGAACATTCAGTACTTC. It codes for CASSPGVENIQYF.